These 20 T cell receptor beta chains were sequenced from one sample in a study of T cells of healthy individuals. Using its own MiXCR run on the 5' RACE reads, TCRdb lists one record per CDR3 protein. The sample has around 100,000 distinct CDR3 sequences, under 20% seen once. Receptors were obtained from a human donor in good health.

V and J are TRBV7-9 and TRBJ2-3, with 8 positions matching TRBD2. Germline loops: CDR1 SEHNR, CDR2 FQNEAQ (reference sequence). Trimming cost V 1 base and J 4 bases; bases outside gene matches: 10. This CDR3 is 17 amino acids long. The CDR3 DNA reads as TGTGCCAGCAGCTTAGTTCGGGGGGGGGCCGGTTCAGATACGCAGTATTTT. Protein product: CASSLVRGGAGSDTQYF.

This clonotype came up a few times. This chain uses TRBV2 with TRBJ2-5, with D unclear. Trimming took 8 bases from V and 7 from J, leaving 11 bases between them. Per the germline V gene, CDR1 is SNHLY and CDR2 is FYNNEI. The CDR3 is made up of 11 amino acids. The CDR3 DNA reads TGTGCCAGCTCATCCATGCGGACCCAGTACTTC. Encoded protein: CASSSMRTQYF.

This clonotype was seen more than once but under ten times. This chain's CDR3 is CASSLRGPNSPLHF. In DNA form, the CDR3 reads TGTGCCAGCAGCCTCAGGGGGCCCAATTCACCCCTCCACTTT. V and J are TRBV3-1 and TRBJ1-6; 8 bases fit TRBD1. The CDR3 has 14 residues. Per germline, CDR1 LGHDT and CDR2 YNNKEL (reference sequence). V lost 4 bases to trimming and J lost 7 bases; unmatched junction nucleotides: 3.

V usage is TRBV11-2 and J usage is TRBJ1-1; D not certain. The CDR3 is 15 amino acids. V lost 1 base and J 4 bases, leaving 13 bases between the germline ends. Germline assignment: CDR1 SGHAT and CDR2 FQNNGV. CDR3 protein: CASSLVVRGGTEAFF. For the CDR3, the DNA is TGTGCCAGCAGCTTAGTGGTCCGGGGTGGCACTGAAGCTTTCTTT.

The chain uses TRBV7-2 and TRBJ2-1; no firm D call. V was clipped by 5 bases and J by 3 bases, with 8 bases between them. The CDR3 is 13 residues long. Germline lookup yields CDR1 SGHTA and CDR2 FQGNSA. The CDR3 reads CASSPWSYNEQFF. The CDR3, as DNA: TGTGCCAGCAGCCCCTGGAGCTACAATGAGCAGTTCTTC.

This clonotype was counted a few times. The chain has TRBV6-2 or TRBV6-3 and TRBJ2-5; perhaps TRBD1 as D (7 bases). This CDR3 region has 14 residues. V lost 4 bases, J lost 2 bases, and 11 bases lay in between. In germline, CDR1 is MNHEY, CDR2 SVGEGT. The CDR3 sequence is CASSLQGRQETQYF. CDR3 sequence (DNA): TGTGCCAGCAGTTTACAGGGGAGGCAAGAGACCCAGTACTTC.

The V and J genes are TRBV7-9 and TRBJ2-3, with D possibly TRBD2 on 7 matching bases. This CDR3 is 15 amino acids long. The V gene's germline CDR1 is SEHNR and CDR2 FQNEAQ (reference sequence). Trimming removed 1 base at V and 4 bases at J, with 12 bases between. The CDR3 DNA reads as TGTGCCAGCAGCTTAGTAACGGGGGGCTCAGATACGCAGTATTTT. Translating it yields CASSLVTGGSDTQYF.

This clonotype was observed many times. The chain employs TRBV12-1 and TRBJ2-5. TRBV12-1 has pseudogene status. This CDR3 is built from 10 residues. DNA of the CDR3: TGTGCCAGCAGCCCCCAGACCCAGTACTTC. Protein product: CASSPQTQYF.

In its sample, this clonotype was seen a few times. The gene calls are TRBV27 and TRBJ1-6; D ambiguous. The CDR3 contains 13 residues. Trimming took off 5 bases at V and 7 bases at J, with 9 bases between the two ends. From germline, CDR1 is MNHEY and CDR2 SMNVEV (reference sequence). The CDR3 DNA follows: TGTGCCAGCAGTCCCGTACAGAATTCACCCCTCCACTTT. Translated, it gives CASSPVQNSPLHF.

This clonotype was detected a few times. The CDR3 DNA follows: TGTGCCAGCAGTGCCTCGGACAGAGCCCTATCCTACGAGCAGTACTTC. The encoded protein is CASSASDRALSYEQYF. The chain employs TRBV28 and TRBJ2-7, with D possibly matching TRBD1 (6 bases). Germline V gene sequence: CDR1 MDHEN, CDR2 SYDVKM. The CDR3 runs to 16 residues. V lost 5 bases and J 1 base, leaving 18 bases between the germline ends.

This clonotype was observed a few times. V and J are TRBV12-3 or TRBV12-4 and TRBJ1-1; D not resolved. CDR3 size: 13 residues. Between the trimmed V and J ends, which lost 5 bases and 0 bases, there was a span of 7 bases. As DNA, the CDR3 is TGTGCCAGCAGTGGAGTCTTGAACACTGAAGCTTTCTTT. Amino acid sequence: CASSGVLNTEAFF.

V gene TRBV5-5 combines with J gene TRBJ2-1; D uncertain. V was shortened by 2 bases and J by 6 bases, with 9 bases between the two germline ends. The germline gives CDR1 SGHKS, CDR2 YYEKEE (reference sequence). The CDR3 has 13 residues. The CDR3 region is CASSFPRGNEQFF. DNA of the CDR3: TGTGCCAGCAGCTTCCCGAGAGGCAATGAGCAGTTCTTC. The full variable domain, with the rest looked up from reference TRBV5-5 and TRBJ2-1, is DAGVTQSPTHLIKTRGQQVTLRCSPISGHKSVSWYQQVLGQGPQFIFQYYEKEERGRGNFPDRFSARQFPNYSSELNVNALLLGDSALYLCASSFPRGNEQFFGPGTRLTVL.

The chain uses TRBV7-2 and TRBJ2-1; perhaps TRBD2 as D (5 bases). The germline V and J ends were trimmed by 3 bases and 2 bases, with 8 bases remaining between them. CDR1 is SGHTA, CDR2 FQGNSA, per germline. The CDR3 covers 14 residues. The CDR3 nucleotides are TGTGCCAGCAGCTTTACTAGAGCCTACAATGAGCAGTTCTTC. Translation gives CASSFTRAYNEQFF. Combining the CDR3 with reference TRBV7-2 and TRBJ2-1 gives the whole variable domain GAGVSQSPSNKVTEKGKDVELRCDPISGHTALYWYRQSLGQGLEFLIYFQGNSAPDKSGLPSDRFSAERTGGSVSTLTIQRTQQEDSAVYLCASSFTRAYNEQFFGPGTRLTVL.

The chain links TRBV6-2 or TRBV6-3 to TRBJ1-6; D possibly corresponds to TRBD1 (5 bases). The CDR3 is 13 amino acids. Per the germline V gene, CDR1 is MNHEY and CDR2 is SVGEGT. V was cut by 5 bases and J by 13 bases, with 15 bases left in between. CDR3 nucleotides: TGTGCCAGCAGTCGGGGGGTCACCTCGCCCCTCCACTTT. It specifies CASSRGVTSPLHF.

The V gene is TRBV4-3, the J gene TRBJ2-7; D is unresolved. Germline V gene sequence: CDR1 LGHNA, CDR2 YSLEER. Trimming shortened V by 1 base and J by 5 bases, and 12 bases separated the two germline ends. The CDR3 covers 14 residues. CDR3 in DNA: TGCGCCAGCAGCCAAGTATTAAGAGATCACGAGCAGTACTTC. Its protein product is CASSQVLRDHEQYF.

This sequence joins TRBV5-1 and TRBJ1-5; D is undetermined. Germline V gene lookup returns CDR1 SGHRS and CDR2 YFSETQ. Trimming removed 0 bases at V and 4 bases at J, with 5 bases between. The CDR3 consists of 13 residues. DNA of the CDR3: TGCGCCAGCAGCTTGGCCGAAAATCAGCCCCAGCATTTT. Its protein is CASSLAENQPQHF.

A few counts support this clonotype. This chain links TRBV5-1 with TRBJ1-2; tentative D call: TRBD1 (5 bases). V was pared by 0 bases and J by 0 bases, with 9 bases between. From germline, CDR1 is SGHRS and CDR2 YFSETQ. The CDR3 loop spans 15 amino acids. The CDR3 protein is CASSLDGAPNYGYTF. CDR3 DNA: TGCGCCAGCAGCTTGGACGGGGCGCCTAACTATGGCTACACCTTC.

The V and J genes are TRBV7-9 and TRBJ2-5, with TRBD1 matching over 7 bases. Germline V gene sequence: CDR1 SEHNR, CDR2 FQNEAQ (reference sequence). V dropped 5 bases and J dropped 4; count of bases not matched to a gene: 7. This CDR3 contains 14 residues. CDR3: CASSDRTGGETQYF. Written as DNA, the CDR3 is TGTGCCAGCAGCGACCGGACAGGAGGAGAGACCCAGTACTTC.

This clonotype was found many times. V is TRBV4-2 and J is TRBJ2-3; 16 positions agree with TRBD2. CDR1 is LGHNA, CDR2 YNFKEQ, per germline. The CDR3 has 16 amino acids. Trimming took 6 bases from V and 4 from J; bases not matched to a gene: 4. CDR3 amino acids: CASSGTSGGGADTQYF. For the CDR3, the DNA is TGTGCCAGCAGTGGGACTAGCGGGGGGGGGGCAGATACGCAGTATTTT.

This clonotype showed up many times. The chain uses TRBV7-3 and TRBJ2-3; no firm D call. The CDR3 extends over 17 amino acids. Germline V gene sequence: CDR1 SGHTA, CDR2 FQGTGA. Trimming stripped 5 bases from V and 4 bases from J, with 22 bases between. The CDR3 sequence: CASSPLKARRGPDTQYF. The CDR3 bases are TGTGCCAGCAGCCCCCTTAAGGCTCGGCGCGGACCAGATACGCAGTATTTT.